Many counts were recorded for the clone carrying this T cell receptor beta chain. What it binds is unknown. Out of approximately 10 ml of fresh peripheral blood came the PBMCs. The sample comes from a study of T cells in Graves' hyperthyroidism and ophthalmopathy. Study background: At the time of initial diagnosis and before any treatment, peripheral blood was collected. Study-wide findings and caveats: The majority of expanded thyroid clonotypes above 0.001 also appeared in blood. A model of 13 V-J features distinguished ophthalmopathy from stable hyperthyroidism.

V lost 3 bases, J lost 5 bases, and 12 bases stayed unmatched. The CDR3 totals 16 residues. Germline CDR1 and CDR2: MGHDK and SYGVNS. RNA transcripts gave rise to amplified TCR beta CDR3 regions. RT-PCR in the first round (using the HTBI primer set) targeted the TCR CDR3. TCRdb re-derived calls from the multiplex PCR reads in MiXCR, one entry per CDR3 protein. The table has about 840,000 distinct CDR3 sequences, over 35% seen once. Sequenced input: blood. The sequence was obtained from a man between 18 and 35 years old with Graves' hyperthyroidism. The chain employs TRBV25-1 and TRBJ2-5; TRBD1 matches at 7 bases. Here the CDR3 reads CASSDTGQTMRETQYF. CDR3 nucleotide sequence: TGTGCCAGCAGTGACACGGGACAGACGATGCGGGAGACCCAGTACTTC.